This paragraph reports one T cell receptor (beta chain). Its antigen is undetermined. The CDR3 is 17 residues long. Trimming removed 8 bases from V and 3 bases from J; junction bases left unmatched: 12. This entry is derived from a study of CD8 T cells in ankylosing spondylitis. It was by quantitative 5'-RACE with molecular barcodes that TCR beta libraries were made. In TCRdb, the 5' RACE reads were re-called with MiXCR into one record per CDR3 protein. This sample has 150,000 to 200,000 distinct CDR3 sequences, with 15% to 20% found just once. The study's findings and limits: Reports say disease-linked clones showed up significantly more in matched ankylosing spondylitis synovial fluid. Several highly homologous variants made up a TCR beta motif, and this motif appeared characteristic of ankylosing spondylitis blood. Disease-linked clones displayed a CD8+ phenotype and appeared relatively rarely in peripheral blood.

The sequence came from a male donor with ankylosing spondylitis or in good health (not recorded which). V is TRBV12-3 or TRBV12-4 and J is TRBJ2-2, with 10 bases that match TRBD1. The sequenced material came from blood, either unsorted or a sorted T cell fraction (not recorded which). DNA of the CDR3: TGTGCCAGCCCCCCACCTGGGACAGGGGTTTACACCGGGGAGCTGTTTTTT. Its translation is CASPPPGTGVYTGELFF.